The 30 T cell receptor beta chains below come from one sample, sequenced in a study of radiation and T cells in renal cell carcinoma. Sequenced by immunoSEQ multiplex PCR; TCRdb stores in-frame clones only, minus some. The data show 13,000 to 15,000 clones, approximately 50% seen once. Treatment denoted: treatment-naive control, cytoreductive nephrectomy. Specimen: tumor tissue, collected from a patient whose treatment was nephrectomy without radiotherapy. The receptors shown here come from a man aged 45-65 years with renal cell carcinoma.

CDR3 residues: CATSRRPSGGAGNTQYF. The CDR3 coding sequence is TGTGCCACCAGCAGGAGACCTAGCGGGGGGGCCGGGAATACGCAGTATTTT. The V gene is TRBV15, the J gene TRBJ2-3; 12 positions match TRBD2. The ends lost 3 bases at V and 7 bases at J; junction bases unmatched: 11. CDR1 and CDR2 from the germline V gene are LNHNV and YYDKDF (reference sequence). The CDR3 extends over 17 amino acids.

The rearrangement uses TRBV5-1 and TRBJ1-1, with D hard to call. CDR1 is SGHRS and CDR2 is YFSETQ in the germline V gene. V was pared by 4 bases and J by 1 base, with 11 bases between. The CDR3 is 14 residues long. The CDR3 DNA follows: TGCGCCAGCAGCCCTGAGTCACGGAACACTGAAGCTTTCTTT. This codes for CASSPESRNTEAFF.

The rearrangement uses TRBV5-1 and TRBJ2-2, with 9 bases lining up with TRBD1. V shed 4 bases, J shed 4 bases, and the junction held 8 bases outside the gene matches. This CDR3 is 16 amino acids long. Germline CDR1 and CDR2: SGHRS and YFSETQ. Here the CDR3 reads CASSVDRGRGTGELFF. CDR3 nucleotide sequence: TGCGCCAGCAGCGTGGACAGGGGCAGGGGCACCGGGGAGCTGTTTTTT. Full variable domain (outside the CDR3, taken from reference TRBV5-1 and TRBJ2-2): KAGVTQTPRYLIKTRGQQVTLSCSPISGHRSVSWYQQTPGQGLQFLFEYFSETQRNKGNFPGRFSGRQFSNSRSEMNVSTLELGDSALYLCASSVDRGRGTGELFFGEGSRLTVL.

The chain employs TRBV9 and TRBJ2-7; 10 positions agree with TRBD1. Per germline, CDR1 SGDLS and CDR2 YYNGEE. J was trimmed by 3 bases and V by 4 bases; bases with no gene match: 4. The CDR3 runs 14 residues. The CDR3 is CASSPRTGGYEQYF. The CDR3 bases are TGTGCCAGCAGCCCGAGGACAGGGGGCTACGAGCAGTACTTC.

J is TRBJ1-5 and V is TRBV6-6; 9 nucleotides match TRBD1. Looked up from germline, CDR1 is MNHNY and CDR2 is SVGAGI (reference sequence). The CDR3 is 13 residues long. V trimming: 6 bases; J trimming: 10 bases; junction bases outside the gene matches: 7. This CDR3 is CASRVTGGDPQHF. In DNA form, the CDR3 reads TGTGCCAGCAGAGTGACAGGGGGTGATCCCCAGCATTTT.

This sequence joins TRBV6-1 and TRBJ2-3, with 7 bases that match TRBD2. This CDR3 comprises 15 residues. The trim removed 7 bases at V and 2 bases at J, leaving 9 bases unmatched. Germline V gene data show CDR1 as MNHNS and CDR2 as SASEGT. CDR3 sequence reads: CASIGGTGITDTQYF. The CDR3 DNA follows: TGTGCCAGCATCGGGGGGACGGGTATCACAGATACGCAGTATTTT.

This rearrangement joins TRBV6-6 to TRBJ1-2, with 7 bases that match TRBD1. Germline V CDR1 and CDR2: MNHNY, SVGAGI (reference sequence). This CDR3 region has 16 residues. V was pared by 5 bases and J by 2 bases, with 11 bases of the junction left unmatched. The CDR3 sequence: CASSLQGHPLNYGYTF. The DNA for the CDR3 is TGTGCCAGCAGTCTACAGGGGCACCCGTTAAACTATGGCTACACCTTC.

This clone was detected only a few times. The chain recombines TRBV5-6 with TRBJ2-5, with D tentatively TRBD2 (5 bases). The germline V and J ends were trimmed by 1 base and 5 bases, with 12 bases remaining between them. CDR3 size: 14 residues. The germline V gene has CDR1 SGHDT and CDR2 YYEEEE. The chain's CDR3 is CASSLIGEGETQYF. CDR3 nucleotide sequence: TGTGCCAGCAGCTTGATCGGGGAAGGGGAGACCCAGTACTTC.

This chain connects TRBV6-5 to TRBJ2-7, with a possible D match to TRBD1 (6 bases). CDR1 is MNHEY, CDR2 SVGAGI, per germline. V was clipped by 6 bases and J by 3 bases, with 15 bases between them. The CDR3 length is 14 residues. The CDR3 bases are TGTGCCAGCAGCCGCCGGGGCAGGGGCTACGAGCAGTACTTC. Its translation: CASSRRGRGYEQYF.

The rearrangement uses TRBV6-1 and TRBJ1-2; TRBD1 is a possible D gene (5 bases). Deletions cut 0 bases from V and 2 bases from J, with 7 bases between. The germline gives CDR1 MNHNS, CDR2 SASEGT. The CDR3 runs 14 residues. CDR3 DNA sequence: TGTGCCAGCAGTGAAGCGGGGGGGAACTATGGCTACACCTTC. Its protein product is CASSEAGGNYGYTF.

This sequence joins TRBV5-1 and TRBJ2-7; 7 bases are shared with TRBD1. The CDR3 consists of 14 residues. Trimming took 3 bases from V and 5 from J; bases not matched to a gene: 8. CDR1 SGHRS and CDR2 YFSETQ come from the germline V gene. CDR3 residues: CASSSLQGTNEQYF. The CDR3 DNA reads TGCGCCAGCAGCTCCCTACAGGGGACCAACGAGCAGTACTTC.

The rearrangement uses TRBV30 and TRBJ1-1; 7 bases match TRBD1. V shed 1 base and J 6 bases; nucleotides not matched to a gene: 8. This CDR3 contains 14 residues. Germline CDR1 reads GTSNPN; CDR2 reads SVGIG (reference sequence). The CDR3 coding sequence is TGTGCCTGGAGTGCAGACCGGGACAGCCCTGAAGCTTTCTTT. It codes for CAWSADRDSPEAFF.

V gene TRBV9 combines with J gene TRBJ2-6; D tentatively reads TRBD1 or TRBD2 (5 bases each). The germline V gene has CDR1 SGDLS and CDR2 YYNGEE. This CDR3 has 16 residues. V lost 4 bases to trimming and J lost 0 bases, with 11 bases between them. The CDR3 nucleotides are TGTGCCAGCAGCTGGGGAGACAGCTCTGGGGCCAACGTCCTGACTTTC. This gives the protein CASSWGDSSGANVLTF.

V is TRBV6-6 and J is TRBJ1-3, with 7 bases lining up with TRBD1. The CDR3 has 16 amino acids. After removal of 2 bases from V and 0 bases from J, the junction contained 4 bases not matched to a gene. Germline values: CDR1 MNHNY, CDR2 SVGAGI (reference sequence). The CDR3 bases are TGTGCCAGCAGTTACGGGGACAGCGCCTCTGGAAACACCATATATTTT. It yields the protein CASSYGDSASGNTIYF.

The rearrangement joins TRBV10-3 to TRBJ1-2; D is unresolved. Germline V lookup: CDR1 ENHRY, CDR2 SYGVKD. V was cut by 0 bases and J by 0 bases, with 5 bases left in between. The CDR3 consists of 14 residues. This CDR3 is CAISESRANYGYTF. For the CDR3, the DNA is TGTGCCATCAGTGAGTCCCGGGCTAACTATGGCTACACCTTC.

The V gene is TRBV4-1, the J gene TRBJ1-1; D not certain. From germline, CDR1 is MGHRA and CDR2 YSYEKL. The CDR3 has 11 amino acids. V lost 8 bases and J lost 0, with 4 bases in between. This chain's CDR3 is CASVLNTEAFF. In nucleotides, the CDR3 is TGCGCCAGCGTACTGAACACTGAAGCTTTCTTT.

By sample share, this clone is medium-sized. The identical CDR3 is also encoded by other nucleotide sequences in the sample. The CDR3 loop is CASSVARSETQYF. The DNA of the CDR3 is TGTGCCAGCAGCGTAGCCCGTTCCGAGACCCAGTACTTC. This chain links TRBV9 with TRBJ2-5; D is unresolved. The germline CDR1 and CDR2 sequences are SGDLS and YYNGEE. V lost 0 bases and J lost 5, with 8 bases in between. The CDR3 is 13 residues long.

The chain recombines TRBV18 with TRBJ1-2; D is possibly TRBD1 (6 bases). The germline V gene has CDR1 KGHSH and CDR2 LQKENI. Trimming cost V 6 bases and J 6 bases, with 11 bases left between them. This CDR3 is built from 12 residues. CDR3: CASSPGVDGYTF. The CDR3, as DNA: TGTGCCAGCTCCCCAGGGGTGGATGGCTACACCTTC.

This clone was recorded a few times. The chain couples TRBV9 to TRBJ2-2; 12 bases match TRBD2. The CDR3 spans 18 residues. From germline, CDR1 is SGDLS and CDR2 YYNGEE. After removal of 3 bases from V and 0 bases from J, the junction contained 6 bases not matched to a gene. CDR3 protein: CASSGGLAGPTNTGELFF. The CDR3 bases are TGTGCCAGCAGCGGGGGACTAGCGGGCCCTACGAACACCGGGGAGCTGTTTTTT.

J is TRBJ2-7 and V is TRBV7-3, with D possibly being TRBD1 (6 bases). V lost 5 bases to trimming and J lost 4 bases, with 9 bases between them. The length of the CDR3 is 12 residues. Germline V gene lookup returns CDR1 SGHTA and CDR2 FQGTGA. The CDR3 loop reads CASSPDRYEQYF. CDR3 DNA sequence: TGTGCCAGCAGCCCGGACAGATACGAGCAGTACTTC.

The chain carries TRBV6-1 and TRBJ2-3; D could derive from TRBD1 or TRBD2 (5 bases each). V was shortened by 9 bases and J by 1 base, with 11 bases between the two germline ends. The length of the CDR3 is 13 residues. Germline loops: CDR1 MNHNS, CDR2 SASEGT. The CDR3 reads CASQGRGTDTQYF. The CDR3 DNA reads as TGTGCCAGTCAGGGACGAGGCACAGATACGCAGTATTTT.

This clone was observed a handful of times. The chain joins TRBV5-1 to TRBJ1-1, with 7 bases aligning to TRBD1. The CDR3 extends over 14 amino acids. V lost 4 bases, J lost 4 bases, and 7 bases stayed unmatched. Germline V lookup: CDR1 SGHRS, CDR2 YFSETQ. CDR3 sequence: CASSRQGEATEAFF. The DNA for the CDR3 is TGCGCCAGCAGCCGACAGGGCGAGGCCACTGAAGCTTTCTTT.

In its sample, this clone ranks as medium-sized. V usage is TRBV18 and J usage is TRBJ1-1; D might be TRBD1 (6 bases). With 4 bases removed from V and 6 bases from J, the gap between germline ends came to 9 bases. Germline V gives CDR1 KGHSH, CDR2 LQKENI. This CDR3 region has 12 residues. DNA of the CDR3: TGTGCCAGCTCACAGGGGGTTTCTGAAGCTTTCTTT. Protein sequence: CASSQGVSEAFF.

V is TRBV30 and J is TRBJ1-2, with a tentative D call TRBD1 (6 bases). The germline CDR1 and CDR2 sequences are GTSNPN and SVGIG (reference sequence). The V and J ends lost 3 bases and 6 bases respectively, with 11 bases between them. CDR3 length: 12 amino acids. The CDR3 loop reads CAWRSEGDGYTF. The CDR3 DNA follows: TGTGCCTGGAGGAGCGAGGGGGATGGCTACACCTTC.

This clone occurred a few times. This rearrangement joins TRBV5-8 to TRBJ1-5, with D possibly being TRBD1 (6 bases). The germline V and J ends were trimmed by 2 bases and 4 bases, with 10 bases remaining between them. In germline, CDR1 is SGHTS, CDR2 YDEGEE. The CDR3 spans 14 residues. Here the CDR3 reads CASSFGQQNQPQHF. In DNA form, the CDR3 reads TGTGCCAGCAGCTTCGGACAGCAGAATCAGCCCCAGCATTTT. The variable domain in full, completed from reference TRBV5-8 and TRBJ1-5, reads EAGVTQSPTHLIKTRGQQATLRCSPISGHTSVYWYQQALGLGLQFLLWYDEGEERNRGNFPPRFSGRQFPNYSSELNVNALELEDSALYLCASSFGQQNQPQHFGDGTRLSIL.

The chain has TRBV6-1 and TRBJ1-4; 7 positions agree with TRBD1. There are 17 residues in the CDR3. Germline assignment: CDR1 MNHNS and CDR2 SASEGT. V lost 3 bases, J lost 2 bases, and 9 bases stayed unmatched. CDR3 in amino acids: CASSDRSGGTTNEKLFF. The CDR3 nucleotides read TGTGCCAGCAGTGATAGGTCAGGGGGGACGACTAATGAAAAACTGTTTTTT.

The chain joins TRBV19 to TRBJ1-4; D perhaps matches TRBD1 (5 bases). There are 15 residues in the CDR3. Trimming cost V 3 bases and J 0 bases, with 8 bases left between them. Germline CDR1 is LNHDA and CDR2 is SQIVND (reference sequence). CDR3 region: CASSMGDATNEKLFF. The CDR3 DNA is TGTGCCAGTAGTATGGGGGATGCAACTAATGAAAAACTGTTTTTT.

This chain links TRBV13 with TRBJ1-1, with TRBD1 identical over 7 bases. This CDR3 spans 12 amino acids. The V segment lost 6 bases and the J segment 8 bases; nucleotides outside the gene matches: 6. From germline, CDR1 is PRHDT and CDR2 FYEKMQ (reference sequence). The CDR3 loop is CASRYRDSEAFF. In nucleotides, the CDR3 is TGTGCCAGCAGATATAGGGACAGCGAAGCTTTCTTT.

This clone was seen only once. The chain joins TRBV15 to TRBJ1-4; D uncertain. The CDR3 sequence is 14 residues long. The germline V and J ends were trimmed by 0 bases and 4 bases, with 6 bases remaining between them. Germline V gene lookup returns CDR1 LNHNV and CDR2 YYDKDF (reference sequence). DNA of the CDR3: TGTGCCACCAGCAGAGATTACATTAATGAAAAACTGTTTTTT. Amino acids: CATSRDYINEKLFF.

CDR3 sequence reads: CASSSARSGPGGTEAFF. The CDR3 nucleotides read TGTGCCAGCTCATCTGCCCGGTCGGGGCCAGGGGGGACTGAAGCTTTCTTT. The gene calls are TRBV18 and TRBJ1-1; 7 nucleotides align to TRBD1. The junction had 17 bases not matched to a gene; V was cut back by 5 bases and J by 5 bases. Germline CDR1 and CDR2: KGHSH and LQKENI. The CDR3 has 17 residues. The full variable domain, with the rest looked up from reference TRBV18 and TRBJ1-1, is NAGVMQNPRHLVRRRGQEARLRCSPMKGHSHVYWYRQLPEEGLKFMVYLQKENIIDESGMPKERFSAEFPKEGPSILRIQQVVRGDSAAYFCASSSARSGPGGTEAFFGQGTRLTVV.